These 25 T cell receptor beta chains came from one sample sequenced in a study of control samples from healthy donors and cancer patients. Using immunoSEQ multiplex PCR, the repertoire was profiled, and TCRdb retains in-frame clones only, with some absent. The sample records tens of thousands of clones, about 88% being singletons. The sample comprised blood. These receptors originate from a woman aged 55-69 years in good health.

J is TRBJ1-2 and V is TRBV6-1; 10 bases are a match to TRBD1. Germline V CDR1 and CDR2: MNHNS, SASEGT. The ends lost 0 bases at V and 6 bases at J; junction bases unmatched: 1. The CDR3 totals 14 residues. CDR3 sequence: CASSEAGQGHGYTF. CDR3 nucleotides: TGTGCCAGCAGTGAAGCGGGACAGGGGCATGGCTACACCTTC.

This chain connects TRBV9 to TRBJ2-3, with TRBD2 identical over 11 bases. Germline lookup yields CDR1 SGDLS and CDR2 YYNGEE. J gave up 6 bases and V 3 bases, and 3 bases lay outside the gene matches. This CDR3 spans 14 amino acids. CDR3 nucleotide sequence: TGTGCCAGCAGCGGCTTAGCGGGGGGGGATACGCAGTATTTT. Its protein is CASSGLAGGDTQYF.

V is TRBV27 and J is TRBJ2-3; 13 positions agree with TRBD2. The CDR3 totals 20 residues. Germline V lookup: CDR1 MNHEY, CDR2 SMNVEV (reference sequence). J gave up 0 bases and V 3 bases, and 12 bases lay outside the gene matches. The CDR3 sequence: CASSFLVSLAGGPSTDTQYF. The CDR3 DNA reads TGTGCCAGCAGTTTTCTGGTCTCACTAGCGGGAGGGCCAAGCACAGATACGCAGTATTTT.

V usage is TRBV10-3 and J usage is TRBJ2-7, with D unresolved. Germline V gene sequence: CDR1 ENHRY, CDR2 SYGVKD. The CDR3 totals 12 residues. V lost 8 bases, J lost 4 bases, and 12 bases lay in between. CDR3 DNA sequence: TGTGCCATCTCGCTTACTCTTTACGAGCAGTACTTC. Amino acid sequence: CAISLTLYEQYF.

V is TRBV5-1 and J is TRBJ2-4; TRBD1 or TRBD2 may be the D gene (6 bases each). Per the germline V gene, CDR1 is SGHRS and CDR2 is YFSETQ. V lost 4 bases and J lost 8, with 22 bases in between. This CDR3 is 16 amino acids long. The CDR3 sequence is CASSPGQPGGLDIQYF. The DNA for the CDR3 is TGCGCCAGCAGCCCCGGACAGCCCGGGGGCTTGGACATTCAGTACTTC. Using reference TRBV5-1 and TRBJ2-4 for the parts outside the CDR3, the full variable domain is KAGVTQTPRYLIKTRGQQVTLSCSPISGHRSVSWYQQTPGQGLQFLFEYFSETQRNKGNFPGRFSGRQFSNSRSEMNVSTLELGDSALYLCASSPGQPGGLDIQYFGAGTRLSVL.

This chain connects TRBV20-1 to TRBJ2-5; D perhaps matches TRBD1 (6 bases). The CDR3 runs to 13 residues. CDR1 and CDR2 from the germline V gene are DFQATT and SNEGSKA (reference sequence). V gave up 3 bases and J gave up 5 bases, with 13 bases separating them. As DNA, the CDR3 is TGCAGTGCTAGTTCAACAGGGATGGAGACCCAGTACTTC. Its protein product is CSASSTGMETQYF.

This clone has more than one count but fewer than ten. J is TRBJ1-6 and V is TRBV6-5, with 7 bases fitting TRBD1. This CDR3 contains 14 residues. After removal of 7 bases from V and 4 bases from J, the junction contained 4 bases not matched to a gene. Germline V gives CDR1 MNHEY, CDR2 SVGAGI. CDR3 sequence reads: CASIPTGYNSPLHF. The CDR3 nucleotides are TGTGCCAGCATTCCGACAGGGTATAATTCACCCCTCCACTTT.

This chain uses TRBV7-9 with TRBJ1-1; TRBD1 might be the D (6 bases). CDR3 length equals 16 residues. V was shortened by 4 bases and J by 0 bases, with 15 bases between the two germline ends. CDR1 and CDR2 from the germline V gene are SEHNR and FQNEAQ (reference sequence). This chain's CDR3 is CASSSKGGGLNTEAFF. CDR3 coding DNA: TGTGCCAGCAGCTCAAAGGGAGGGGGGTTGAACACTGAAGCTTTCTTT.

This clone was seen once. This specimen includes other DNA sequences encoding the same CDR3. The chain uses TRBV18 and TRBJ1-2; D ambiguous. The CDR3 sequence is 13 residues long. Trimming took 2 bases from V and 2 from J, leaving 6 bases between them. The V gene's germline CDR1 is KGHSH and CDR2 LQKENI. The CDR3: CASSPGGNYGYTF. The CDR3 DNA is TGTGCCAGCTCACCAGGAGGGAACTATGGCTACACCTTC.

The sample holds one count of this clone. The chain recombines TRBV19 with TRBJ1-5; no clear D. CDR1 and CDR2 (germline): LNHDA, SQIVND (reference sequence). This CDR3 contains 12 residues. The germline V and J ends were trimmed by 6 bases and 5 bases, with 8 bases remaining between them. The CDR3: CASSKRDQPQHF. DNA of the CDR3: TGTGCCAGTAGCAAAAGGGATCAGCCCCAGCATTTT.

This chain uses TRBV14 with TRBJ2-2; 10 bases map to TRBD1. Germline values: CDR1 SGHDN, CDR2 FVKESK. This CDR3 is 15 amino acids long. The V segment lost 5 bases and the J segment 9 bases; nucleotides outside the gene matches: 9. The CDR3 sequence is CASSDWTGGNRELFF. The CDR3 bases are TGTGCCAGCAGCGACTGGACAGGGGGGAACCGGGAGCTGTTTTTT.

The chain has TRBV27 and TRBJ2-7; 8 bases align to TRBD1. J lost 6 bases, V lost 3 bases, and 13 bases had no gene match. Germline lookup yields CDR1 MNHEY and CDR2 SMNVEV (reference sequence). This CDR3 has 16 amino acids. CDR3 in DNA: TGTGCCAGCAGTTTCCCCCGGGCAGGGGGCCCAGGCGAGCAGTACTTC. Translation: CASSFPRAGGPGEQYF.

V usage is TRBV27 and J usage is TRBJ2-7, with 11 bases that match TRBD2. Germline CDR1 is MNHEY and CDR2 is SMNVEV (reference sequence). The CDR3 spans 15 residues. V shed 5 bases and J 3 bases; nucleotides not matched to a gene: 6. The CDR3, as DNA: TGTGCCAGCAGTAGGGGGGGGACTAGCGGCTACGAGCAGTACTTC. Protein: CASSRGGTSGYEQYF.

This chain's CDR3 is CASSLSSGPSYEQYF. In nucleotides, the CDR3 is TGTGCCAGCAGCTTATCCAGCGGGCCTTCCTACGAGCAGTACTTC. The V gene is TRBV7-2, the J gene TRBJ2-7; tentatively, D is TRBD2 (6 bases). Germline lookup yields CDR1 SGHTA and CDR2 FQGNSA. Trimming pared 2 bases from V and 1 base from J, leaving 12 bases between. CDR3 size: 15 residues.

The CDR3 loop is CASSARGEAYEQYF. The CDR3 nucleotides read TGTGCCAGCAGCGCCCGCGGAGAGGCTTACGAGCAGTACTTC. The rearrangement uses TRBV9 and TRBJ2-7; D is ambiguous. This CDR3 spans 14 amino acids. CDR1 and CDR2 (germline): SGDLS, YYNGEE. V lost 3 bases to trimming and J lost 4 bases, with 14 bases between them.

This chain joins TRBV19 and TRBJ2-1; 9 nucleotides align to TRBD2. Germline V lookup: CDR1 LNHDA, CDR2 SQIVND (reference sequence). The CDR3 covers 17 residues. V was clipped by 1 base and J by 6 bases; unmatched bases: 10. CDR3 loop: CASSIVFLAGRVNEQFF. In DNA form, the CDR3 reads TGTGCCAGTAGTATAGTTTTCCTAGCGGGAAGGGTCAATGAGCAGTTCTTC.

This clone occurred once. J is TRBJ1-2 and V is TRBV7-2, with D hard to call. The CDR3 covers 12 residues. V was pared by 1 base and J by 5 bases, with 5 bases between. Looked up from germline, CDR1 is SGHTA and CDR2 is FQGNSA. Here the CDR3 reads CASSLGGYGYTF. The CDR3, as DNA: TGTGCCAGCAGCTTAGGCGGATATGGCTACACCTTC.

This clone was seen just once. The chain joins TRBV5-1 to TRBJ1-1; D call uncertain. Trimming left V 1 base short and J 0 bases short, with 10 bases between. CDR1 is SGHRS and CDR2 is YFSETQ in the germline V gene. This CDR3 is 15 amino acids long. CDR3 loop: CASSLLGRMNTEAFF. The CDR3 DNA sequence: TGCGCCAGCAGCTTGTTGGGCCGGATGAACACTGAAGCTTTCTTT. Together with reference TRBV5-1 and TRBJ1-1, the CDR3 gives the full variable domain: KAGVTQTPRYLIKTRGQQVTLSCSPISGHRSVSWYQQTPGQGLQFLFEYFSETQRNKGNFPGRFSGRQFSNSRSEMNVSTLELGDSALYLCASSLLGRMNTEAFFGQGTRLTVV.

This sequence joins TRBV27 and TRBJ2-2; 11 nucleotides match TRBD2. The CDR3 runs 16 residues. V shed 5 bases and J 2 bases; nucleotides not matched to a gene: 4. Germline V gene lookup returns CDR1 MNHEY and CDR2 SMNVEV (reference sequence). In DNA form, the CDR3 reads TGTGCCAGCAGTACTCTAGCGGGAGGTAACACCGGGGAGCTGTTTTTT. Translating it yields CASSTLAGGNTGELFF.

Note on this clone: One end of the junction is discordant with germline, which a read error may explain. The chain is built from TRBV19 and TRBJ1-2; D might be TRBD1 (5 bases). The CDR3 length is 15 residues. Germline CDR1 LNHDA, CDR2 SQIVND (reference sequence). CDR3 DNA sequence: TGTGCCAGTAGCCCGGACACGATCGGGCCGCTGGCCACCTACTTC. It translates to CASSPDTIGPLATYF.

The CDR3 loop reads CASTLVRREQFF. As DNA, the CDR3 is TGTGCCAGCACCTTGGTACGCCGGGAGCAGTTCTTC. The chain links TRBV12-3 or TRBV12-4 to TRBJ2-1; D not certain. The CDR3 is made up of 12 amino acids. V lost 7 bases and J 10 bases, leaving 14 bases between the germline ends.

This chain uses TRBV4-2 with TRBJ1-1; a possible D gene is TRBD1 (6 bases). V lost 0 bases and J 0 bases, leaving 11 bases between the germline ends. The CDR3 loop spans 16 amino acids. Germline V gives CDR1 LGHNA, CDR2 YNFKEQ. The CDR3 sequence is CASSQEGDTLNTEAFF. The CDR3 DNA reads TGTGCCAGCAGCCAAGAGGGGGACACCCTGAACACTGAAGCTTTCTTT.

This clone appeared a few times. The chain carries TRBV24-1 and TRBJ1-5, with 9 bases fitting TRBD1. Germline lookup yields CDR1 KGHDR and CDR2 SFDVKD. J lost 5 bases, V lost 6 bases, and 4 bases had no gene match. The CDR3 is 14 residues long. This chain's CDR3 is CATSLGQGDQPQHF. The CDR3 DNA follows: TGTGCCACCAGTCTGGGACAGGGCGATCAGCCCCAGCATTTT.

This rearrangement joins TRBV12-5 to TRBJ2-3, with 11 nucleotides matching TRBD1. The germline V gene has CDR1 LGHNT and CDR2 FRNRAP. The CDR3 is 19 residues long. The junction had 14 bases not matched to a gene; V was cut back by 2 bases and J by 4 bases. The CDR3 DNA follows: TGTGCTAGTGGTTTGCGTCGGTACTTTGGACAGGGGGCCTCAGATACGCAGTATTTT. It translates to CASGLRRYFGQGASDTQYF.

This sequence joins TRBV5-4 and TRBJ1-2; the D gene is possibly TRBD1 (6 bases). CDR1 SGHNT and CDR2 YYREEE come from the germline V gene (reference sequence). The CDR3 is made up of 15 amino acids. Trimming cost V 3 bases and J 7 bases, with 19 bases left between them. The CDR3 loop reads CASSSPTGGHRGYTF. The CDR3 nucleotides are TGTGCCAGCAGCTCTCCCACCGGGGGGCATCGTGGCTACACCTTC. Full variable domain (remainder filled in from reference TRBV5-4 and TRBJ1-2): ETGVTQSPTHLIKTRGQQVTLRCSSQSGHNTVSWYQQALGQGPQFIFQYYREEENGRGNFPPRFSGLQFPNYSSELNVNALELDDSALYLCASSSPTGGHRGYTFGSGTRLTVV.